The entry below gives a single T cell receptor beta chain sequence along with its context. Trimming took 9 bases from V and 1 from J, leaving 16 bases between them. CDR3 length equals 15 residues. Germline-derived CDR1 and CDR2 are SGHDN and FVKESK. These data are taken from a study of low-dose radiotherapy and immunotherapy resistance in tumors. Study-level background: Treatment of Cohort 2 consisted of 1 Gy per fraction every two weeks, amounting to 13 Gy over 26 weeks. Both drugs were delivered intravenously to patients (nivolumab 240 mg every two weeks and ipilimumab 1 mg/kg every six weeks). Every two weeks, the protocol called for intravenous cyclophosphamide at 200 mg/m2. It was given one day before each radiation and immunotherapy administration.

The time point here: after trial treatment. Treatment denoted: LDRT plus nivolumab, ipilimumab, low-dose cyclophosphamide and aspirin (RACIN trial). Alpha and beta chains were covered, as first-strand cDNA relied on TRAV- and TRBV-specific primers. TCR amplification ran 15 to 25 PCR cycles using constant-region and V-primer adapter primers. TCRdb re-called the reads through MiXCR, storing one row per CDR3 protein. Here the sample spans approximately 91,000 distinct CDR3 sequences, 20% to 25% being singletons. V is TRBV14 and J is TRBJ1-3, with a possible D match to TRBD1 (5 bases). The sample in question was PBMCs, obtained after low-dose radiotherapy plus immunotherapy. The source of this sequence is a female donor with ovarian cancer. This chain's CDR3 is CASSNRGRSGNTIYF. The CDR3 DNA reads TGTGCCAGTAGCAACCGGGGACGATCTGGAAACACCATATATTTT. The entire variable domain, with the rest obtained from reference TRBV14 and TRBJ1-3, is as follows: EAGVTQFPSHSVIEKGQTVTLRCDPISGHDNLYWYRRVMGKEIKFLLHFVKESKQDESGMPNNRFLAERTGGTYSTLKVQPAELEDSGVYFCASSNRGRSGNTIYFGEGSWLTVV.